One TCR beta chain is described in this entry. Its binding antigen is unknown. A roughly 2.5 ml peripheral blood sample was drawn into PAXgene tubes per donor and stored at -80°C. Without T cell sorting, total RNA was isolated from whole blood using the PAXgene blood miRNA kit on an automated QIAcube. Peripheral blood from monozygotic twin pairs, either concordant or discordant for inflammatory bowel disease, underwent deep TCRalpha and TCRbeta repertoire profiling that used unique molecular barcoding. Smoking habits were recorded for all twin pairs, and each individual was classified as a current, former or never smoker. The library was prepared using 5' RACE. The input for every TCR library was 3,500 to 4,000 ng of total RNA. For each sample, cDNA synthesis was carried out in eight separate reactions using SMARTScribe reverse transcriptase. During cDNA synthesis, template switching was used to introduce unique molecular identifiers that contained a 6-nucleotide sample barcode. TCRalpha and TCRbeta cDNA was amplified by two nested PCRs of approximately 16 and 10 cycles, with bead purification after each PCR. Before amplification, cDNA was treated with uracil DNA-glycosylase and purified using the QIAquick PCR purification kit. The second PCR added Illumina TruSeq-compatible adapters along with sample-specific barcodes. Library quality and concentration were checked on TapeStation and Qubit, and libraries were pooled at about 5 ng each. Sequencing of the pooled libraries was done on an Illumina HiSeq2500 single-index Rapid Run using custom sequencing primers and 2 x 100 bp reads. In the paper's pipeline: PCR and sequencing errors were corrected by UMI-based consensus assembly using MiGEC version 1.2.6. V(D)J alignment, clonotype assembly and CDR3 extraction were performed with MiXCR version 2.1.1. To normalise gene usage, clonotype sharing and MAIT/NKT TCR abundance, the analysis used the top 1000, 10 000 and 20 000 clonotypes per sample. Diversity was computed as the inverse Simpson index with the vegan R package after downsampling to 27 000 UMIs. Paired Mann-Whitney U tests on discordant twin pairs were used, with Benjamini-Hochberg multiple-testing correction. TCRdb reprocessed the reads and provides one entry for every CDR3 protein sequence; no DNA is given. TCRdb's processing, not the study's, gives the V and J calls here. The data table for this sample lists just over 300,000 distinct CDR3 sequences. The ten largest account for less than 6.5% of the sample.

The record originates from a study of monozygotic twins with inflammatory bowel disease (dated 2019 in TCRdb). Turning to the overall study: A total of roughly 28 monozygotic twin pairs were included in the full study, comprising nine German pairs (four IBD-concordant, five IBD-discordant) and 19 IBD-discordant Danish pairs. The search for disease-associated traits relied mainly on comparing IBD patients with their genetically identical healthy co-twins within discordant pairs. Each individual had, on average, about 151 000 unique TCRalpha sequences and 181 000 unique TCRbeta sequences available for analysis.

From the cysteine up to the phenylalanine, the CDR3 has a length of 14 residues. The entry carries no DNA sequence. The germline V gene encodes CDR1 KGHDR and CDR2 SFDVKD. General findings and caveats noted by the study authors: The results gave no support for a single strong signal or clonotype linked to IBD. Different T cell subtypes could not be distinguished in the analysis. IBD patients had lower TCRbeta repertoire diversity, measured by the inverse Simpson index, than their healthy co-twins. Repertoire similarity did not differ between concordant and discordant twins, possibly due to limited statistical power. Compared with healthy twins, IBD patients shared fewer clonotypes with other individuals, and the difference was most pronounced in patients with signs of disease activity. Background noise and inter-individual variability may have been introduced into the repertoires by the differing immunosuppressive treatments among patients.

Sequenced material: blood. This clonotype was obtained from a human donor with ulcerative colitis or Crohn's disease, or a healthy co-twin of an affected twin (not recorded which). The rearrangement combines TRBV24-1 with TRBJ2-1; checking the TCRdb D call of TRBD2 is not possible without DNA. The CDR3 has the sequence CATSGRRGDNEQFF.